This T cell receptor beta chain emerged from a study of T cells expressing NK-cell markers. Whole-study findings and limits: Dominant NKG2C+ clonotypes in five to seven donors made up roughly 1.0-7.0% of CD8+ T cells.

TCRdb reprocessed the 5' RACE reads and reports one entry per CDR3 protein, with no DNA. This table holds 250,000 or so distinct CDR3 sequences. As concerns this clonotype: Antigen: not known.

In germline, CDR1 is SGHRS, CDR2 YFSETQ. The CDR3 totals 16 residues. The TCR was taken from a woman between 18 and 75 years old in good health. The genes are TRBV5-1 and TRBJ1-3. The sample taken for sequencing was blood T cells: a sorted CD56 or NKG2C T cell subset, CD4+ or CD8+ T cells, or bulk PBMC T cells (not recorded which). The CDR3 reads CASSRTDASSGNTIYF.